This TCR beta chain was sequenced during a study of T cells after yellow fever vaccination. Study conclusions and caveats: Primary-vaccination clones mostly resurfaced post-booster (just under 98% CD4, more than 85% CD8). Few clonotypes appeared in both CD4 and CD8 compartments.

The V end was cut by 0 bases, the J end by 1 base, with 13 bases between. This CDR3 spans 16 amino acids. From germline, CDR1 is SGHNT and CDR2 YYREEE (reference sequence). This clonotype appeared a few times. Its antigen is undetermined. By 5'RACE template switching, TCR cDNA was produced, with a universal primer site and UMIs added in the process. Each CDR3 protein is one row after TCRdb ran MiXCR on the 5' RACE reads. The profile shows 500,000 to 650,000 distinct CDR3 sequences, 9% to 15% of them singletons. The source material was PBMCs, sampled on the day of the yellow fever booster vaccination. The receptor was isolated from a man aged 25 to 40 who received the YFV17D yellow fever vaccine. The V call is TRBV5-4, the J call TRBJ1-1; D call uncertain. Written as DNA, the CDR3 is TGTGCCAGCAGCTTGGGTGGGAGGCCTAAGAACACTGAAGCTTTCTTT. This gives the protein CASSLGGRPKNTEAFF.